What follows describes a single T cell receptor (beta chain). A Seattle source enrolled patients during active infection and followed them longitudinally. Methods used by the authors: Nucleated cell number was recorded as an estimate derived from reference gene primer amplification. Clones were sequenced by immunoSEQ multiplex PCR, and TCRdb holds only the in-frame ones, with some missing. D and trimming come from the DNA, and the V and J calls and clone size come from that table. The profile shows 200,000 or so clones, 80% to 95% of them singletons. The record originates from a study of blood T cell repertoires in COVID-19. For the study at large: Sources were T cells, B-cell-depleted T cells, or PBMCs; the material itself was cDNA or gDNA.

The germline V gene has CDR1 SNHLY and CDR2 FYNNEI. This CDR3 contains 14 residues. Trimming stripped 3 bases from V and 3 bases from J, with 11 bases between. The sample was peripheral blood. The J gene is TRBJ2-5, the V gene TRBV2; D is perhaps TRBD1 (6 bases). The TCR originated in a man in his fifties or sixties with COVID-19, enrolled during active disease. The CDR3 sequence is CASSDWTEKETQYF. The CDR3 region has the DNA TGTGCCAGCAGTGACTGGACAGAAAAAGAGACCCAGTACTTC.